This T cell receptor (beta chain) was identified in a study of blood T cell repertoires in COVID-19. Overall study: The United States, Italy and Spain supplied acute and convalescent COVID-19 samples. PBMCs, B-cell-depleted T cells, or T cells provided the cDNA or gDNA that made up the material.

Per the germline V gene, CDR1 is LGHDT and CDR2 is YNNKEL (reference sequence). This CDR3 comprises 14 residues. V was shortened by 5 bases and J by 2 bases, with 12 bases between the two germline ends. How the authors handled the data: Quantification of nucleated cells was approximated via reference gene primer amplification. TCRdb keeps only in-frame clones here, not all; method: immunoSEQ multiplex PCR. The DNA gave D and trimming, while V, J and clone size come from that table. The sample yields roughly 140,000 clones, roughly four fifths seen once. Sequenced: peripheral blood. This receptor was obtained from an elderly woman with acute or convalescent COVID-19. The chain carries TRBV3-1 (or the pseudogene TRBV3-2) and TRBJ1-1; D call uncertain. In nucleotides, the CDR3 is TGTGCCAGCAGCTCCCGGGAAGCCAACACTGAAGCTTTCTTT. It codes for CASSSREANTEAFF.